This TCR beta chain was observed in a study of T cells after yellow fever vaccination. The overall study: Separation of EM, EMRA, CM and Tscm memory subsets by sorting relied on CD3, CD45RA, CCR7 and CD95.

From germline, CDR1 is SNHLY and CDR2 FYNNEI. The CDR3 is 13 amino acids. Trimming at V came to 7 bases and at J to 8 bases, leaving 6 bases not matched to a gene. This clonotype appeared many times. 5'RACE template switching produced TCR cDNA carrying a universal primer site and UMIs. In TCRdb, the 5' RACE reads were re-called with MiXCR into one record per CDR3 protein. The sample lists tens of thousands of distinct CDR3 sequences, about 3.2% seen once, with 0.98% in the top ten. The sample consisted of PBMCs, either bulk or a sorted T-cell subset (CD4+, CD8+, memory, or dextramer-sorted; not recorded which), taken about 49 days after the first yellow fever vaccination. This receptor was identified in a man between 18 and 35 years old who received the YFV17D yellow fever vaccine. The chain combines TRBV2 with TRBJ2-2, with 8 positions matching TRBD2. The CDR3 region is CASILAGSGELFF. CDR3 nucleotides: TGTGCCAGCATCCTAGCGGGTTCAGGGGAGCTGTTTTTT. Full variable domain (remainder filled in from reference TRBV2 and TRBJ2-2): EPEVTQTPSHQVTQMGQEVILRCVPISNHLYFYWYRQILGQKVEFLVSFYNNEISEKSEIFDDQFSVERPDGSNFTLKIRSTKLEDSAMYFCASILAGSGELFFGEGSRLTVL.